The clone carrying this T cell receptor beta chain was observed a handful of times. Its antigen is undetermined. CDR1 is MDHEN and CDR2 is SYDVKM in the germline V gene. CDR3 length equals 16 residues. Trimming removed 1 base at V and 6 bases at J, with 18 bases between. The entry originates in a study of beta chain features in type 1 diabetes. Overall study findings and caveats: Researchers report that Type 1 diabetes patients had moderately but significantly shorter TCRB CDR3s across all four CD4+ subsets.

Of the isolated RNA, all was reverse transcribed, and so the sequenced material was expressed TCRB transcripts. The data were produced by immunoSEQ multiplex PCR, yet TCRdb's version contains in-frame clones alone and is incomplete. The sample shows under 850,000 clones, over 10% of them seen only once. The chain links TRBV28 to TRBJ1-2; possibly TRBD1 for D (5 bases). This clonotype was sampled from a man aged 18 to 29 with type 1 diabetes. The material sequenced was naive CD4+ T cells from blood. The CDR3 sequence: CASSLSSAGWGDGYTF. CDR3 DNA sequence: TGTGCCAGCAGTTTATCTTCGGCAGGATGGGGCGATGGCTACACCTTC.